Below, one T cell receptor (beta chain) is given with its context. This entry comes from a study of cytomegalovirus exposure and HLA in healthy donors. PCR was performed using 60 Vbeta and 13 Jbeta primers. The assay was immunoSEQ multiplex PCR, and TCRdb's table has in-frame clones only and misses some. The sample lists 150,000 to 200,000 clones; approximately 84% were seen once. Trimming stripped 0 bases from V and 2 bases from J, with 8 bases between. The germline gives CDR1 SGHAT, CDR2 FQNNGV. This CDR3 has 14 residues. The material sequenced was PBMCs. The source of this sequence is a male donor in good health and CMV-seropositive. This chain links TRBV11-2 with TRBJ2-7, with D tentatively TRBD1 (5 bases). For the CDR3, the DNA is TGTGCCAGCAGCTTAGATCCGACAGCCTACGAGCAGTACTTC. This gives the protein CASSLDPTAYEQYF.